This is a list of T cell receptor beta chains from one sample in a study of Ad26.COV2.S vaccination and SARS-CoV-2 variants. TCRdb's copy holds only in-frame clones and misses some; the assay was immunoSEQ multiplex PCR. The data hold about 350,000 clones, with around 89% observed a single time. This sample comprised peripheral blood, obtained in a trial of Ad26.COV2.S vaccine versus placebo. The receptors come from a person aged 18-65 years who received the Ad26.COV2.S COVID-19 vaccine or a placebo. Both conserved end residues are part of each CDR3. A D gene is named only where the DNA matches it firmly. Some rows mark clone size as missing; the rest say once, few, many or name a class of expanded clone.

V: TRBV27; D: .; size: .; J: TRBJ2-7; DNA: TGTGCCAGCACCCCCAGGGCAGGGTACGAGCAGTACTTC; CDR3: CASTPRAGYEQYF
V: TRBV4-1; D: .; size: .; J: TRBJ1-2; DNA: TGCGCCAGCAGCCAAGTAGACAGGCCCTTACTAAACTATGGCTACACCTTC; CDR3: CASSQVDRPLLNYGYTF
V: TRBV28; D: .; size: .; J: TRBJ1-2; DNA: TGTGCCAGCAGTTTGGCCGGCAGGTCCTATGGCTACACCTTC; CDR3: CASSLAGRSYGYTF
V: TRBV18; D: TRBD1; size: .; J: TRBJ2-5; DNA: TGTGCCAGCTCGGGACAGAACCAAGAGACCCAGTACTTC; CDR3: CASSGQNQETQYF
V: TRBV4-3; D: .; size: few; J: TRBJ1-3; DNA: TGCGCCAGCAGCCAAGCGGAGCAGCCCGGAAACACCATATATTTT; CDR3: CASSQAEQPGNTIYF
V: TRBV3-1/TRBV3-2; D: .; size: .; J: TRBJ1-6; DNA: TGTGCCAGCAGCCAAAAGGGACATAATAATTCACCCCTCCACTTT; CDR3: CASSQKGHNNSPLHF
V: TRBV7-8; D: TRBD2; size: .; J: TRBJ2-3; DNA: TGTGCCAGCGAAACTAGCGGGGGGACAGATACGCAGTATTTT; CDR3: CASETSGGTDTQYF
V: TRBV3-1/TRBV3-2; D: TRBD1; size: .; J: TRBJ1-2; DNA: TGTGCCAGCAGCCCGGGACAGCCTTATGGCTACACCTTC; CDR3: CASSPGQPYGYTF
V: TRBV5-8; D: TRBD1; size: once; J: TRBJ1-4; DNA: TGTGCCAGCAGCGGGACAGGGGGTGATTATGAAAAACTGTTTTTT; CDR3: CASSGTGGDYEKLFF
V: TRBV18; D: .; size: .; J: TRBJ1-1; DNA: TGTGCCAGCTCACCAGCGGGCTACACTGAAGCTTTCTTT; CDR3: CASSPAGYTEAFF
V: TRBV29-1; D: TRBD2; size: .; J: TRBJ2-5; DNA: TGCAGCGTTGAACGGGGGGGGGAGACCCAGTACTTC; CDR3: CSVERGGETQYF
V: TRBV9; D: .; size: .; J: TRBJ1-5; DNA: TGTGCCAGCAGCGTAGGAGGGATCAATCAGCCCCAGCATTTT; CDR3: CASSVGGINQPQHF
V: TRBV7-2; D: .; size: .; J: TRBJ1-1; DNA: TGTGCCAGCAGCCCCCCTTGGGAGGGTGACACTGAAGCTTTCTTT; CDR3: CASSPPWEGDTEAFF
V: TRBV7-9; D: .; size: .; J: TRBJ2-1; DNA: TGTGCCAGCAGCTTTTCTGTCGGCGATGAGCAGTTCTTC; CDR3: CASSFSVGDEQFF
V: TRBV3-1/TRBV3-2; D: TRBD1; size: .; J: TRBJ2-7; DNA: TGTGCCAGCAGCCCGGGGACAGCTTCTTACGAGCAGTACTTC; CDR3: CASSPGTASYEQYF
V: TRBV6-5; D: .; size: .; J: TRBJ1-2; DNA: TGTGCCAGCAGTTACTCGAGCGTATCTAACTATGGCTACACCTTC; CDR3: CASSYSSVSNYGYTF
V: TRBV5-1; D: .; size: .; J: TRBJ2-7; DNA: TGCGCCAGCAGCTTCCAGGGATGGGACGAGCAGTACTTC; CDR3: CASSFQGWDEQYF
V: TRBV4-1; D: .; size: once; J: TRBJ2-3; DNA: TGCGCCAGCAGCCAAGTTGAGGGACCCACAGATACGCAGTATTTT; CDR3: CASSQVEGPTDTQYF
V: TRBV7-2; D: TRBD1; size: .; J: TRBJ2-5; DNA: TGTGCCAGCAGTCTCACGTTCCGTCAGGGGGTCCAAGAGACCCAGTACTTC; CDR3: CASSLTFRQGVQETQYF
V: TRBV7-2; D: .; size: .; J: TRBJ2-3; DNA: TGTGCCAGCAGCTTAACTGAAAGCACAGATACGCAGTATTTT; CDR3: CASSLTESTDTQYF
V: TRBV7-8; D: TRBD1; size: .; J: TRBJ1-6; DNA: TGTGCCAGCAGCGACCAGAGGGTCCGGGACAGGGATTCACCCCTCCACTTT; CDR3: CASSDQRVRDRDSPLHF
V: TRBV2; D: TRBD1; size: .; J: TRBJ2-2; DNA: TGTGCCAGCAGCATTGACAGGGAATCCGGGGAGCTGTTTTTT; CDR3: CASSIDRESGELFF
V: TRBV6-2/TRBV6-3; D: TRBD1; size: few; J: TRBJ2-7; DNA: TGTGCCAGCAGTTCCGGGACAGGTATCGGCGAGCAGTACTTC; CDR3: CASSSGTGIGEQYF
V: TRBV5-1; D: .; size: .; J: TRBJ2-7; DNA: TGCGCCAGCAGCTTGGATCTGGCAGGGAGCAACGAGCAGTACTTC; CDR3: CASSLDLAGSNEQYF
V: TRBV9; D: .; size: .; J: TRBJ1-1; DNA: TGTGCCAGCAGCGTTGACTCCTACACTGAAGCTTTCTTT; CDR3: CASSVDSYTEAFF
V: TRBV27; D: TRBD1; size: .; J: TRBJ1-2; DNA: TGTGCCAGCAGTTTCGGGACAGGGGCCAACTATGGCTACACCTTC; CDR3: CASSFGTGANYGYTF
V: TRBV18; D: .; size: .; J: TRBJ1-3; DNA: TGTGCCAGCTCACAGGAGATATTCAGCTCTGGAAACACCATATATTTT; CDR3: CASSQEIFSSGNTIYF
V: TRBV4-1; D: TRBD1; size: .; J: TRBJ2-5; DNA: TGCGCCAGCAGCCAAGCTTGGGGACAGAACCAAGAGACCCAGTACTTC; CDR3: CASSQAWGQNQETQYF
V: TRBV7-2; D: .; size: few; J: TRBJ2-7; DNA: TGTGCCAGCAGCTTAGGGGTTGGGTCAGCCTACGAGCAGTACTTC; CDR3: CASSLGVGSAYEQYF
V: TRBV5-1; D: TRBD2; size: .; J: TRBJ2-2; DNA: TGCGCCAGCAGCCTGGAAACATTGGGGGGGTTTAACACCGGGGAGCTGTTTTTT; CDR3: CASSLETLGGFNTGELFF
V: TRBV19; D: TRBD2; size: .; J: TRBJ2-1; DNA: TGTGCCAGTAGTATTGGGACTAGCGGGGTAGGGCAGTTCTTC; CDR3: CASSIGTSGVGQFF
V: TRBV9; D: TRBD2; size: .; J: TRBJ2-1; DNA: TGTGCCAGCAGCGTAGATCCCGTCAATGTTAGCGGGGGGGCGATCGATGAGCAGTTCTTC; CDR3: CASSVDPVNVSGGAIDEQFF
V: TRBV28; D: .; size: .; J: TRBJ2-7; DNA: TGTGCCATCCGTTCTAGCGCAGGCTACGAGCAGTACTTC; CDR3: CAIRSSAGYEQYF
V: TRBV5-4; D: .; size: .; J: TRBJ2-7; DNA: TGTGCCAGCAGCTACGACCCTTCAGGGGCCTACGAGCAGTACTTC; CDR3: CASSYDPSGAYEQYF
V: TRBV3-1/TRBV3-2; D: .; size: .; J: TRBJ2-1; DNA: TGTGCCAGCAGCCAAGAATCCAGATACAATGAGCAGTTCTTC; CDR3: CASSQESRYNEQFF
V: TRBV7-2; D: .; size: .; J: TRBJ2-5; DNA: TGTGCCAGCAGCGCCCAAAAAGAGACCCAGTACTTC; CDR3: CASSAQKETQYF
V: TRBV6-1; D: TRBD1; size: few; J: TRBJ1-2; DNA: TGTGCCAGCAGTGAAGCGCAGGGGGGCCAGGGCTATGGCTACACCTTC; CDR3: CASSEAQGGQGYGYTF
V: TRBV10-1; D: TRBD1; size: .; J: TRBJ2-7; DNA: TGCGCCAGCAGCAACCCGGGACAGGGATCGGACGAGCAGTACTTC; CDR3: CASSNPGQGSDEQYF
V: TRBV15; D: .; size: .; J: TRBJ1-5; DNA: TGTGCCACCAGCAGGGACTCCGGAGGAGTCAATCAGCCCCAGCATTTT; CDR3: CATSRDSGGVNQPQHF
V: TRBV27; D: .; size: .; J: TRBJ1-6; DNA: TGTGCCAGCAGTGCCCGGATTAATTCACCCCTCCACTTT; CDR3: CASSARINSPLHF
V: TRBV19; D: .; size: .; J: TRBJ2-7; DNA: TGTGCCAGTAGTCCGCGGCAGGGGTTCTTCGAGCAGTACTTC; CDR3: CASSPRQGFFEQYF
V: TRBV30; D: .; size: .; J: TRBJ2-1; DNA: TGTGCCTGGAGTGTCGGCCCCTACAATGAGCAGTTCTTC; CDR3: CAWSVGPYNEQFF
V: TRBV27; D: TRBD1; size: .; J: TRBJ2-1; DNA: TGTGCCAGCAGGCGGAATCCGACAGGGGTAAATGAGCAGTTCTTC; CDR3: CASRRNPTGVNEQFF
V: TRBV24-1; D: .; size: .; J: TRBJ1-3; DNA: TGTGCCACCAGTGGGCGCTGCAGGGAGCGGGTTTTTGTTTTCACCATATATTTT; CDR3: CATSGRCRERVFVFTIYF
V: TRBV3-1/TRBV3-2; D: TRBD2; size: few; J: TRBJ2-7; DNA: TGTGCCAGCAGCCAGTCCGGGACTACCTACGAGCAGTACTTC; CDR3: CASSQSGTTYEQYF
V: TRBV28; D: .; size: .; J: TRBJ1-6; DNA: TGTGCCAGCAGTGGGCGGGACCCTTATAATTCACCCCTCCACTTT; CDR3: CASSGRDPYNSPLHF
V: TRBV6-5; D: TRBD1; size: .; J: TRBJ2-3; DNA: TGTGCCAGCAGCGGACAGGGGGGGGGCACAGATACGCAGTATTTT; CDR3: CASSGQGGGTDTQYF
V: TRBV10-1; D: .; size: .; J: TRBJ2-7; DNA: TGCGCCAGCAGTGTAATCGCGGGCTACGAGCAGTACTTC; CDR3: CASSVIAGYEQYF
V: TRBV5-4; D: TRBD1; size: .; J: TRBJ2-2; DNA: TGTGCCAGCAGCCCCCGACAGGGTTCCTCCGGGGAGCTGTTTTTT; CDR3: CASSPRQGSSGELFF